Listed below are T cell receptor beta chains from one sample, sequenced in a study of T cells in Graves' hyperthyroidism and ophthalmopathy. TCRdb re-called the multiplex PCR reads through MiXCR, storing one row per CDR3 protein. The sample lists 450,000 to 650,000 distinct CDR3 sequences, over 12% occurring once. The sequencing input was blood. The receptors were sampled from a woman younger than 35 with Graves' ophthalmopathy. CDR3s include the opening cysteine and the closing phenylalanine or tryptophan. D genes are given only for firm matches. The size field is filled for only some rows; it gives once, few, many or a size class.

j_call,clone_size,v_call,d_call,cdr3_nt,cdr3_aa
TRBJ1-6,few,TRBV5-1,-,TGCGCCAGCAGCTTGGCTGACAGCCAGAATTCACCCCTCCACTTT,CASSLADSQNSPLHF
TRBJ2-3,many,TRBV7-2,TRBD2,TGTGCCAGCAGCTCGGGACTAGCGGGACTAGCAGATACGCAGTATTTT,CASSSGLAGLADTQYF
TRBJ2-7,many,TRBV7-3,-,TGTGCCAGCAGCGCGACCGGGCCTTCCGAGCAGTACTTC,CASSATGPSEQYF
TRBJ2-7,few,TRBV27,-,TGTGCCAGCAGTTTATCCCCCTACGCCGAGCAGTACTTC,CASSLSPYAEQYF
TRBJ1-1,many,TRBV12-3/TRBV12-4,-,TGTGCCAGCGGAAGTCGAGGGCAGCTGAACACTGAAGCTTTCTTT,CASGSRGQLNTEAFF
TRBJ2-3,once,TRBV27,TRBD2,TGTGCCAGCATTAAACTAGCGGGAGGACCCCATAGCACAGATACGCAGTATTTT,CASIKLAGGPHSTDTQYF
TRBJ1-3,few,TRBV6-1,-,TGTGCCAGCAGTATTACGGGGGGGTCTGGAAACACCATATATTTT,CASSITGGSGNTIYF
TRBJ2-7,many,TRBV6-1,-,TGTGCCAGCAGAACCCTTTCCGGCAGGTCCTACGAGCAGTACTTC,CASRTLSGRSYEQYF
TRBJ1-2,-,TRBV20-1,TRBD1,TGCAGTGCTAGAGCCCTGGACAGGGGCGCTTATGACTATGGCTACACCTTC,CSARALDRGAYDYGYTF
TRBJ2-1,many,TRBV30,-,TGTGCCTGGAGAGGAGGCGGAGAGCAGTTCTTC,CAWRGGGEQFF
TRBJ2-7,many,TRBV15,TRBD2,TGTGCCACCAGCAGAAGACTAGCGCGGAGCTCCTACGAGCAGTACTTC,CATSRRLARSSYEQYF
TRBJ2-2,-,TRBV20-1,-,TGCAGTGCTACCCCCGGACAGTTGACCGGGGAGCTGTTTTTT,CSATPGQLTGELFF
TRBJ2-7,many,TRBV6-5,TRBD2,TGTGCCAGCAGTTACTTCGCTAGCGGAGGGGTCGAGCAGTACTTC,CASSYFASGGVEQYF
TRBJ1-1,many,TRBV28,-,TGTGCCAGCACCCCATCCCACCCGGGCCTGAACACTGAAGCTTTCTTT,CASTPSHPGLNTEAFF
TRBJ1-2,many,TRBV7-2,TRBD1,TGTGCCAGCAGCGCGGACAGGGGGATAAACTATGGCTACACCTTC,CASSADRGINYGYTF
TRBJ2-5,few,TRBV19,TRBD1,TGTGCCAGTGGACAGGGGCTCCAAGAGACCCAGTACTTC,CASGQGLQETQYF
TRBJ2-3,many,TRBV2,-,TGTGCCAGCAGTGTGACAGATACGCAGTATTTT,CASSVTDTQYF
TRBJ2-5,many,TRBV7-3,-,TGTGCCAGCAGCCCAAATCAGGGGCCCCCACTCCAAGAGACCCAGTACTTC,CASSPNQGPPLQETQYF
TRBJ2-2,few,TRBV7-7,-,TGTGCTAGCAGTCCTTCCGGGGTGGCCGGGGAGCTGTTTTTT,CASSPSGVAGELFF
TRBJ2-1,many,TRBV6-1,-,TGTGCCAGCAGTGAGGTTGGGGCAGTAAGTGAGCAGTTCTTC,CASSEVGAVSEQFF
TRBJ2-1,-,TRBV12-3/TRBV12-4,TRBD2,TGTGCCAGCAGTCCCTTCCTAAAACTAGCGGGAGGATATGAGCAGTTCTTC,CASSPFLKLAGGYEQFF
TRBJ1-3,many,TRBV2,TRBD1,TGTGCCAGCATGGACCGGGACAGGAAGGGAAACACCATATATTTT,CASMDRDRKGNTIYF
TRBJ2-2,few,TRBV20-1,TRBD2,TGCAGTCTATCGACTAGCGGGAGGTCTAACACCGGGGAGCTGTTTTTT,CSLSTSGRSNTGELFF
TRBJ1-5,many,TRBV28,-,TGTGCCAGCAGGGGGAGCTTGAATCAGCCCCAGCATTTT,CASRGSLNQPQHF
TRBJ2-7,many,TRBV27,-,TGTGCCAGCAGTTGGCGGGACAGCTCCTACGAGCAGTACTTC,CASSWRDSSYEQYF
TRBJ1-1,many,TRBV7-9,TRBD1,TGTGCCAGCAGCTTGCACAGGGGAGGGGACACTGAAGCTTTCTTT,CASSLHRGGDTEAFF
TRBJ2-4,many,TRBV12-3/TRBV12-4,-,TGTGCCAGCAGTTTACTACTAGCCGGGGGAGATCTAGCCAAAAACATTCAGTACTTC,CASSLLLAGGDLAKNIQYF
TRBJ2-1,few,TRBV29-1,-,TGCAGCGTTCGGACAGCTGGTGAGCAGTTCTTC,CSVRTAGEQFF
TRBJ1-2,many,TRBV11-3,TRBD1,TGTGCCAGCAGCCCAAATTCCGGGACAGCTCCATACTATGGCTACACCTTC,CASSPNSGTAPYYGYTF
TRBJ2-1,-,TRBV27,TRBD2,TGTGCCAGCAGTTTATCGTTTGTAGCGGGAGAGTACAATGAGCAGTTCTTC,CASSLSFVAGEYNEQFF
TRBJ2-7,many,TRBV3-1,-,TGTGCCAGCAGTCGACGGTTGGGGCTCTACGAGCAGTACTTC,CASSRRLGLYEQYF
TRBJ2-1,many,TRBV30,TRBD2,TGTGCCTGGAGTGTAGCACTAGCGGGACGAAACAATGAGCAGTTCTTC,CAWSVALAGRNNEQFF
TRBJ2-7,many,TRBV5-8,TRBD1,TGTGCCAGCAGCTTGAGAGGGACAGGGGCCTACGAGCAGTACTTC,CASSLRGTGAYEQYF
TRBJ1-2,few,TRBV4-3,-,TGCGCCAGCAGCCAAGATAGTTTTAACTATGGCTACACCTTC,CASSQDSFNYGYTF
TRBJ2-7,-,TRBV2,TRBD2,TGTGCCAGCATTGCCCGGGGACTAGCGGGGTCTCAGCAGTACTTC,CASIARGLAGSQQYF
TRBJ2-2,-,TRBV11-3,-,TGTGCCAGCAGCTCCCCTTTGAACACCGGGGAGCTGTTTTTT,CASSSPLNTGELFF
TRBJ2-2,-,TRBV20-1,-,TGCAGTGCCCCAAGGCTCACCGGGGAGCTGTTTTTT,CSAPRLTGELFF
TRBJ2-5,few,TRBV5-1,-,TGCGCCAGCAGCTTGGGGGGCCCGCGGTTCACCCAAGAGACCCAGTACTTC,CASSLGGPRFTQETQYF
TRBJ2-3,many,TRBV20-1,TRBD2,TGCAGTGCTCCGCGGACTAGTCTAAGTCTCGGGGCCACAGATACGCAGTATTTT,CSAPRTSLSLGATDTQYF
TRBJ2-7,-,TRBV10-3,TRBD2,TGTGCCATCAGTGGGGGACTAGCGGGTACCTACGAGCAGTACTTC,CAISGGLAGTYEQYF
TRBJ1-1,many,TRBV20-1,-,TGCAGTGCTAGTACCGATAACACTGAAGCTTTCTTT,CSASTDNTEAFF
TRBJ1-1,many,TRBV27,TRBD1,TGTGCCAGCAGTTTGCGGGTTTCTCAGGGGGCGATGGACACTGAAGCTTTCTTT,CASSLRVSQGAMDTEAFF
TRBJ2-2,few,TRBV20-1,-,TGCAGTGCTCCCTACACCGGGGAGCTGTTTTTT,CSAPYTGELFF
TRBJ1-5,-,TRBV6-1,-,TGTGCCAGCGTATTCTCGAATAGCAATCAGCCCCAGCATTTT,CASVFSNSNQPQHF
TRBJ2-7,-,TRBV20-1,-,TGCAGTGCTAGATTCGCGGTGAGTCTCAACGAGCAGTACTTC,CSARFAVSLNEQYF
TRBJ2-3,many,TRBV6-5,-,TGTGCCAGCAGTTACTCGAGGTCTAAGCGGGATACGCAGTATTTT,CASSYSRSKRDTQYF
TRBJ2-7,many,TRBV28,TRBD2,TGTGCCAGCAGTTTAGTCCCGGGACTAGCGGGTCAGTACTTC,CASSLVPGLAGQYF
TRBJ2-1,many,TRBV5-6,TRBD2,TGTGCCAGCAGCCCAACCCAAAGGCGGGAGGGCCAGTCCTACAATGAGCAGTTCTTC,CASSPTQRREGQSYNEQFF